This T cell receptor beta chain was obtained from a study of T cell responses to AZD1222 COVID-19 vaccine. V lost 6 bases and J lost 8; bases outside the gene matches: 8. This CDR3 has 14 amino acids. CDR1 KGHSH and CDR2 LQKENI come from the germline V gene. Repertoires were generated with immunoSEQ multiplex PCR, while TCRdb's copy carries only in-frame clones and drops some. There are 110,000 to 150,000 clones in the sample; 92% occur only once, and approximately 2.1% lies in the top ten. Sequenced material: peripheral blood, taken on day 0 of AZD1222 vaccination. The chain has TRBV18 and TRBJ1-4; TRBD1 matches at 8 bases. The sequence was obtained from an adult in good health. Here the CDR3 reads CASSPPGQGEKLFF. The CDR3, as DNA: TGTGCCAGCTCCCCCCCAGGACAGGGCGAAAAACTGTTTTTT.